Here is one T cell receptor beta chain with its context. The antigen remains undetermined. Primers included in the PCR were 60 Vbeta and 13 Jbeta primers. Measured with immunoSEQ multiplex PCR; TCRdb has only the in-frame clones, and not every one. The data contain some 150,000 clones, about 80% of them singletons. The germline V gene has CDR1 MGHRA and CDR2 YSYEKL. This CDR3 contains 15 residues. V gave up 2 bases and J gave up 5 bases; unmatched junction bases: 9. The data originate from a study of cytomegalovirus exposure and HLA in healthy donors. Study-level findings and limits: It was likely that a cluster of highly shared sequence variants was a sequencing artifact.

Sequencing was done on a sample of PBMCs. J is TRBJ2-7 and V is TRBV4-1; 7 bases align to TRBD1. The sequence was collected from a woman between 50 and 59 years old in good health and CMV-seropositive. CDR3 residues: CASSQTGERSDEQYF. The DNA of the CDR3 is TGCGCCAGCAGCCAAACAGGGGAACGGTCGGACGAGCAGTACTTC.